This T cell receptor beta chain is from a study of CD8 T cells in ankylosing spondylitis. This clonotype was observed a few times. Its antigen remains unidentified. The study's findings and limits: Reportedly, matched ankylosing spondylitis synovial fluid was significantly enriched for disease-linked clones.

Molecular-barcoded quantitative 5'-RACE produced these TCR beta libraries. TCRdb used MiXCR to reprocess the 5' RACE reads, holding one entry per CDR3 protein. The table records about 360,000 distinct CDR3 sequences, 20% to 25% of them present only once. Sequencing was carried out using blood, either unsorted or a sorted T cell fraction (not recorded which). The receptor was isolated from a male donor with ankylosing spondylitis or in good health (not recorded which).

This chain's CDR3 is CASSYSLMVGATGELFF. The CDR3, as DNA: TGTGCCAGCAGTTACTCACTAATGGTAGGAGCCACCGGGGAGCTGTTTTTT. This chain joins TRBV6-5 and TRBJ2-2; D ambiguous. CDR1 MNHEY and CDR2 SVGAGI come from the germline V gene. The CDR3 is made up of 17 amino acids. Trimming left V 0 bases short and J 4 bases short, with 15 bases between.